Shown below are 26 T cell receptor beta chains from a single sample sequenced in a study of response to subunit inactivated influenza vaccine. MiXCR, run by TCRdb on the RT-PCR reads, gives a single entry per CDR3 protein. This table holds hundreds of thousands of distinct CDR3 sequences, around 14% found once. Sample: PBMCs from blood, taken around 14 days before vaccination. These receptors were obtained from a man aged 45-65 years who received an inactivated influenza vaccine.

The chain couples TRBV2 to TRBJ2-1; TRBD2 is a possible D gene (5 bases). The CDR3 runs 14 residues. Per germline, CDR1 SNHLY and CDR2 FYNNEI. Deletions cut 3 bases from V and 3 bases from J, with 9 bases between. The chain's CDR3 is CASSERVYYNEQFF. The CDR3 bases are TGTGCCAGCAGTGAGAGGGTATACTACAATGAGCAGTTCTTC. The full variable domain, in which reference TRBV2 and TRBJ2-1 provide the parts outside the CDR3, is EPEVTQTPSHQVTQMGQEVILRCVPISNHLYFYWYRQILGQKVEFLVSFYNNEISEKSEIFDDQFSVERPDGSNFTLKIRSTKLEDSAMYFCASSERVYYNEQFFGPGTRLTVL.

Many counts were recorded for this clonotype. The chain has TRBV7-9 and TRBJ2-3, with a possible D match to TRBD2 (6 bases). The CDR3 runs 16 residues. Germline V gene lookup returns CDR1 SEHNR and CDR2 FQNEAQ (reference sequence). Trimming removed 4 bases from V and 5 bases from J, with 19 bases in between. CDR3 in DNA: TGTGCCAGCAGCTCCCCCCGGGCTGGACTACGAGATACGCAGTATTTT. This gives the protein CASSSPRAGLRDTQYF.

A few counts support this clonotype. This chain links TRBV20-1 with TRBJ2-7; D not resolved. Germline V CDR1 and CDR2: DFQATT, SNEGSKA (reference sequence). Trimming removed 0 bases at V and 6 bases at J, with 15 bases between. The CDR3 runs to 14 residues. The CDR3 sequence is CSARDGAASGEQYF. CDR3 coding DNA: TGCAGTGCTAGAGATGGTGCGGCTAGTGGCGAGCAGTACTTC.

This clonotype was recorded many times. The chain has TRBV12-3 or TRBV12-4 and TRBJ1-6; a weak D match, TRBD1 (6 bases). The V end was cut by 6 bases, the J end by 2 bases, with 11 bases between. This CDR3 spans 15 amino acids. CDR3 DNA sequence: TGTGCCAGCAGAAACAGGGTCCCCTATAATTCACCCCTCCACTTT. It encodes CASRNRVPYNSPLHF.

The J gene is TRBJ2-5, the V gene TRBV9; D ambiguous. V lost 0 bases and J lost 0, with 15 bases in between. Germline V gives CDR1 SGDLS, CDR2 YYNGEE. The CDR3 has 17 residues. The CDR3 loop reads CASSVAPRSDHQETQYF. CDR3 coding DNA: TGTGCCAGCAGCGTAGCCCCACGCTCGGACCACCAAGAGACCCAGTACTTC.

The chain recombines TRBV7-9 with TRBJ2-2; D unresolved. Germline V gene lookup returns CDR1 SEHNR and CDR2 FQNEAQ (reference sequence). This CDR3 comprises 14 residues. The ends were cut back, 5 bases at V and 3 bases at J, with 10 bases in the middle. The CDR3 DNA is TGTGCCAGCAGCCGCGACTCGGACACCGGGGAGCTGTTTTTT. Its translation is CASSRDSDTGELFF. Supplemented by reference TRBV7-9 and TRBJ2-2, the full variable domain reads DTGVSQNPRHKITKRGQNVTFRCDPISEHNRLYWYRQTLGQGPEFLTYFQNEAQLEKSRLLSDRFSAERPKGSFSTLEIQRTEQGDSAMYLCASSRDSDTGELFFGEGSRLTVL.

This clonotype showed up just a few times. The J gene is TRBJ2-1, the V gene TRBV9; possible D gene TRBD2, 5 bases. Germline-derived CDR1 and CDR2 are SGDLS and YYNGEE. V was clipped by 0 bases and J by 2 bases, with 9 bases between them. This CDR3 comprises 15 residues. The DNA of the CDR3 is TGTGCCAGCAGCGTAGATAGCGCGCCCTACAATGAGCAGTTCTTC. Its protein product is CASSVDSAPYNEQFF.

This clonotype was seen a few times. This chain joins TRBV6-2 or TRBV6-3 and TRBJ2-7; the D is unclear. Per germline, CDR1 MNHEY and CDR2 SVGEGT. Trimming removed 2 bases at V and 3 bases at J, with 14 bases between. This CDR3 is built from 15 residues. The CDR3 DNA reads as TGTGCCAGCAGTTACCGCTCGGCCTGGGGCTACGAGCAGTACTTC. Protein product: CASSYRSAWGYEQYF.

This clonotype was found a few times. DNA for the CDR3: TGTGCCAGCAGCCACGGGGTACACCCCAGATACAATGAGCAGTTCTTC. It codes for CASSHGVHPRYNEQFF. The V and J genes are TRBV7-8 and TRBJ2-1, with a possible D match to TRBD2 (5 bases). The V and J ends lost 5 bases and 4 bases respectively, with 18 bases between them. This CDR3 contains 16 residues. Looked up from germline, CDR1 is SGHVS and CDR2 is FQNEAQ.

V gene TRBV20-1 combines with J gene TRBJ2-3; 8 bases align to TRBD2. V dropped 1 base and J dropped 4; count of bases not matched to a gene: 7. The CDR3 contains 15 residues. Germline V gene sequence: CDR1 DFQATT, CDR2 SNEGSKA (reference sequence). The CDR3 DNA is TGCAGTGCTAGAGTAGTGTCGGGAGGGGCAGATACGCAGTATTTT. The encoded protein is CSARVVSGGADTQYF.

This sequence joins TRBV5-1 and TRBJ2-3; D is unclear. The CDR3 is made up of 15 amino acids. Germline values: CDR1 SGHRS, CDR2 YFSETQ. Between the trimmed V and J ends, which lost 6 bases and 0 bases, there was a span of 14 bases. The CDR3 sequence is CASNPLVSSTDTQYF. DNA for the CDR3: TGCGCCAGCAACCCCCTAGTGTCTAGCACAGATACGCAGTATTTT.

V gene TRBV20-1 combines with J gene TRBJ2-2; TRBD1 agrees at 8 bases. Trimming removed 5 bases from V and 7 bases from J; junction bases left unmatched: 6. The CDR3 spans 13 residues. CDR1 is DFQATT and CDR2 is SNEGSKA in the germline V gene (reference sequence). As DNA, the CDR3 is TGCAGTGCTCGACAGGGGCGGGACGGGGAGCTGTTTTTT. Translated: CSARQGRDGELFF.

This chain connects TRBV6-6 to TRBJ2-7; D is possibly TRBD1 (6 bases). Trimming stripped 6 bases from V and 1 base from J, with 10 bases between. CDR3 length: 13 residues. Germline V gene sequence: CDR1 MNHNY, CDR2 SVGAGI (reference sequence). CDR3 residues: CASSRQESYEQYF. CDR3 in DNA: TGTGCCAGCAGCCGACAGGAATCCTACGAGCAGTACTTC.

This clonotype turned up a few times. The CDR3 nucleotides are TGCGCCAGCAGCTCCAGCGCCCCGGGGCGAGAGACCCAGTACTTC. As protein: CASSSSAPGRETQYF. V is TRBV5-1 and J is TRBJ2-5, with D perhaps being TRBD1 or TRBD2 (5 bases each). The CDR3 contains 15 residues. Germline V CDR1 and CDR2: SGHRS, YFSETQ. The ends were cut back, 3 bases at V and 4 bases at J, with 16 bases in the middle.

The V and J genes are TRBV6-2 or TRBV6-3 and TRBJ1-5; a possible D gene is TRBD1 (5 bases). Germline V gene lookup returns CDR1 MNHEY and CDR2 SVGEGT. Trimming stripped 8 bases from V and 2 bases from J, with 22 bases between. The CDR3 is 17 residues long. Here the CDR3 DNA reads TGTGCCAGCCGTCGAGGACATTTCCCTGCGGGCAATCAGCCCCAGCATTTT. This sequence encodes CASRRGHFPAGNQPQHF.

This chain connects TRBV20-1 to TRBJ2-7; 7 bases are shared with TRBD1. This CDR3 is built from 13 residues. V lost 4 bases to trimming and J lost 7 bases; unmatched junction nucleotides: 10. The germline V gene has CDR1 DFQATT and CDR2 SNEGSKA (reference sequence). CDR3 sequence (DNA): TGCAGTGCTACGACAGGGCCCTCGAGGGAGCAGTACTTC. It encodes CSATTGPSREQYF.

This clonotype came up a few times. The V and J genes are TRBV7-2 and TRBJ1-3; a weak D match, TRBD1 (5 bases). Trimming cost V 6 bases and J 2 bases, with 11 bases left between them. The CDR3 spans 14 residues. Germline V gives CDR1 SGHTA, CDR2 FQGNSA. The CDR3 DNA follows: TGTGCCAGCAGGCCCGGACACACTGGAAACACCATATATTTT. Amino acid sequence: CASRPGHTGNTIYF.

As DNA, the CDR3 is TGTGCCAGCAGCCGCACGGGTGCGGGACTAGGGGAGACCCAGTACTTC. It yields the protein CASSRTGAGLGETQYF. This rearrangement joins TRBV7-2 to TRBJ2-5; 8 bases align to TRBD2. CDR1 SGHTA and CDR2 FQGNSA come from the germline V gene. The CDR3 has 16 amino acids. J gave up 5 bases and V 5 bases, and 13 bases lay outside the gene matches. The full variable domain, its missing parts supplied by reference TRBV7-2 and TRBJ2-5, is GAGVSQSPSNKVTEKGKDVELRCDPISGHTALYWYRQSLGQGLEFLIYFQGNSAPDKSGLPSDRFSAERTGGSVSTLTIQRTQQEDSAVYLCASSRTGAGLGETQYFGPGTRLLVL.

The rearrangement joins TRBV7-9 to TRBJ2-3; D unresolved. The CDR3 contains 15 residues. Germline lookup yields CDR1 SEHNR and CDR2 FQNEAQ (reference sequence). Trimming took 7 bases from V and 0 from J, leaving 14 bases between them. The CDR3 loop reads CASTRSSASTDTQYF. The CDR3 coding sequence is TGTGCCAGCACCCGAAGTTCGGCTAGCACAGATACGCAGTATTTT.

The V gene is TRBV20-1, the J gene TRBJ1-2; 9 bases align to TRBD1. This CDR3 region has 15 residues. Germline V gene data show CDR1 as DFQATT and CDR2 as SNEGSKA (reference sequence). V was clipped by 0 bases and J by 5 bases; unmatched bases: 7. CDR3 nucleotides: TGCAGTGCTAGAGACTTAACCGGGACAGGGTATGGCTACACCTTC. This codes for CSARDLTGTGYGYTF.

This rearrangement joins TRBV13 to TRBJ2-5; a weak D match, TRBD2 (6 bases). CDR1 and CDR2 (germline): PRHDT, FYEKMQ (reference sequence). The germline V and J ends were trimmed by 2 bases and 0 bases, with 22 bases remaining between them. CDR3 length equals 19 residues. In nucleotides, the CDR3 is TGTGCCAGCAGCTTAAGGACCCACTTCGGGAGAACCTACCAAGAGACCCAGTACTTC. Its translation is CASSLRTHFGRTYQETQYF.

The genes are TRBV24-1 and TRBJ1-2; a possible D gene is TRBD1 (5 bases). Germline V gives CDR1 KGHDR, CDR2 SFDVKD. The CDR3 is made up of 13 amino acids. Trimming took off 1 base at V and 8 bases at J, with 10 bases between the two ends. The CDR3 nucleotides read TGTGCCACCAGTGATTTTTCAGGGATGGGCTACACCTTC. Its protein is CATSDFSGMGYTF.

This chain uses TRBV5-1 with TRBJ1-4; 7 bases are shared with TRBD1. CDR1 is SGHRS and CDR2 is YFSETQ in the germline V gene. This CDR3 contains 14 residues. With V trimmed by 3 bases and J by 7 bases, 6 bases remained unmatched. CDR3 sequence: CASSSSDRVEKLFF. The CDR3 region has the DNA TGCGCCAGCAGCTCCTCCGACAGGGTTGAAAAACTGTTTTTT.

This clonotype was detected only a few times. The chain employs TRBV7-9 and TRBJ2-3, with TRBD2 identical over 12 bases. V was clipped by 1 base and J by 3 bases; unmatched bases: 5. This CDR3 is 17 amino acids long. Germline CDR1 SEHNR, CDR2 FQNEAQ (reference sequence). This CDR3 is CASSLDVGLAGTDTQYF. CDR3 nucleotide sequence: TGTGCCAGCAGCTTAGACGTTGGACTAGCGGGAACAGATACGCAGTATTTT.

This clonotype was detected a few times. This chain links TRBV20-1 with TRBJ1-1; D not resolved. The germline CDR1 and CDR2 sequences are DFQATT and SNEGSKA (reference sequence). Trimming stripped 2 bases from V and 5 bases from J, with 21 bases between. The CDR3 sequence is 16 residues long. CDR3 protein: CSARLTSAQLPTEAFF. The CDR3 region has the DNA TGCAGTGCTAGACTCACCTCGGCACAGCTACCGACTGAAGCTTTCTTT.

The V gene is TRBV11-2, the J gene TRBJ2-5; 7 positions agree with TRBD2. V lost 5 bases to trimming and J lost 4 bases; unmatched junction nucleotides: 10. The CDR3 has 15 residues. Germline lookup yields CDR1 SGHAT and CDR2 FQNNGV. CDR3 nucleotides: TGTGCCAGCAGCCCCCTCGGGGGGAGAGGAGAGACCCAGTACTTC. Translated, it gives CASSPLGGRGETQYF.